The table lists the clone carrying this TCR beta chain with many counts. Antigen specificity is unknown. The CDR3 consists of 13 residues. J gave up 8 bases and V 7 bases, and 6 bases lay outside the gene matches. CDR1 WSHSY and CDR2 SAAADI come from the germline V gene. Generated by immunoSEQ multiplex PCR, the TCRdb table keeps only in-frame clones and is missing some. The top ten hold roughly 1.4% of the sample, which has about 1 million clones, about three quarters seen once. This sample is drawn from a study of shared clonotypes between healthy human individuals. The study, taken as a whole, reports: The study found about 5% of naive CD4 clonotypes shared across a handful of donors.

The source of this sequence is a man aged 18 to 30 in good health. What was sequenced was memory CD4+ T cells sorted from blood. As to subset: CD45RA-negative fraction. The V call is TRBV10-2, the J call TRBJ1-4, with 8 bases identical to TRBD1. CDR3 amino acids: CASTGQAGEKLFF. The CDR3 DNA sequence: TGCGCCAGCACGGGACAGGCAGGCGAAAAACTGTTTTTT.